The 17 T cell receptor beta chains below come from one sample, sequenced in a study of blood T cell repertoires in COVID-19. Libraries were prepared by immunoSEQ multiplex PCR; TCRdb keeps only in-frame clonotypes and omits some of them. The profile covers roughly 280,000 clones, with roughly 80% appearing a single time and around 4.2% taken by the ten largest. The sequencing input was peripheral blood. The receptors were gathered from a man aged 55 to 70 with acute or convalescent COVID-19.

Only one count was recorded for this clone. The V gene is TRBV12-3 or TRBV12-4, the J gene TRBJ1-1; 9 nucleotides match TRBD1. The junction had 5 bases not matched to a gene; V was cut back by 6 bases and J by 12 bases. This CDR3 comprises 11 residues. As DNA, the CDR3 is TGTGCCAGCAGCCGGGACAGGGAGACTTTCTTT. Protein product: CASSRDRETFF.

The CDR3 DNA follows: TGTGCCAGCAGCGAGACAGGCTGGTCACCCCTCCACTTT. As protein: CASSETGWSPLHF. J is TRBJ1-6 and V is TRBV9; D might be TRBD1 (6 bases). The CDR3 has 13 residues. Trimming took 3 bases from V and 10 from J, leaving 11 bases between them. Germline values: CDR1 SGDLS, CDR2 YYNGEE. The full variable domain, completed using reference TRBV9 and TRBJ1-6, is DSGVTQTPKHLITATGQRVTLRCSPRSGDLSVYWYQQSLDQGLQFLIQYYNGEERAKGNILERFSAQQFPDLHSELNLSSLELGDSALYFCASSETGWSPLHFGNGTRLTVT.

In its sample, this clone was seen once. The V call is TRBV14, the J call TRBJ2-2; TRBD2 agrees at 7 bases. The CDR3 length is 17 residues. The V and J ends lost 3 bases and 1 base, in that order; junction bases with no gene match: 8. CDR1 SGHDN and CDR2 FVKESK come from the germline V gene. The CDR3, as DNA: TGTGCCAGCAGCCAGGGACTATCTTCCTGGAACACCGGGGAGCTGTTTTTT. Translated: CASSQGLSSWNTGELFF.

The chain is built from TRBV7-3 and TRBJ1-1, with 9 bases aligning to TRBD1. The length of the CDR3 is 14 residues. The V segment lost 2 bases and the J segment 7 bases; nucleotides outside the gene matches: 5. Germline lookup yields CDR1 SGHTA and CDR2 FQGTGA. The CDR3 DNA reads as TGTGCCAGCAGCTTAGGGACAGGGATACTTGAAGCTTTCTTT. Translating it yields CASSLGTGILEAFF.

The rearrangement uses TRBV4-3 and TRBJ2-7; 9 bases match TRBD1. The V segment lost 5 bases and the J segment 3 bases; nucleotides outside the gene matches: 8. CDR1 is LGHNA, CDR2 YSLEER, per germline. The CDR3 contains 15 residues. The CDR3 reads CASSKNRDRVYEQYF. CDR3 coding DNA: TGCGCCAGCAGCAAAAACCGGGACAGGGTCTACGAGCAGTACTTC.

The chain uses TRBV28 and TRBJ2-3, with D maybe TRBD2 (5 bases). Per germline, CDR1 MDHEN and CDR2 SYDVKM. Trimming left V 3 bases short and J 5 bases short, with 12 bases between. CDR3 length: 14 amino acids. CDR3 loop: CASSFGVRRDTQYF. The CDR3 DNA is TGTGCCAGCAGTTTCGGGGTCAGACGAGATACGCAGTATTTT. The full variable domain, completed using reference TRBV28 and TRBJ2-3, is DVKVTQSSRYLVKRTGEKVFLECVQDMDHENMFWYRQDPGLGLRLIYFSYDVKMKEKGDIPEGYSVSREKKERFSLILESASTNQTSMYLCASSFGVRRDTQYFGPGTRLTVL.

The J gene is TRBJ1-1, the V gene TRBV3-1 (or the pseudogene TRBV3-2); the D is unclear. Between the trimmed V and J ends, which lost 4 bases and 1 base, there was a span of 10 bases. Germline V lookup: CDR1 LGHDT, CDR2 YNNKEL (reference sequence). The CDR3 sequence is 14 residues long. This CDR3 reads CASSRGNRNTEAFF. The CDR3 DNA follows: TGTGCCAGCAGCCGCGGGAACCGGAACACTGAAGCTTTCTTT.

J is TRBJ2-3 and V is TRBV7-6; the match to TRBD1 covers 9 bases. The V gene end was trimmed by 5 bases and the J gene end by 3 bases; junction bases not matched to a gene: 6. The CDR3 sequence is 15 residues long. Germline lookup yields CDR1 SGHVS and CDR2 FNYEAQ. CDR3 DNA sequence: TGTGCCAGCAGCCAGGGGACAGGGATAACAGATACGCAGTATTTT. It codes for CASSQGTGITDTQYF.

J is TRBJ1-1 and V is TRBV5-6; 9 nucleotides match TRBD1. This CDR3 spans 16 amino acids. Germline V gives CDR1 SGHDT, CDR2 YYEEEE. J gave up 6 bases and V 2 bases, and 11 bases lay outside the gene matches. CDR3 nucleotide sequence: TGTGCCAGCAGCTTTCGGGACAGGGTATTGTCCCCTGAAGCTTTCTTT. Its protein is CASSFRDRVLSPEAFF. The entire variable domain, with the rest obtained from reference TRBV5-6 and TRBJ1-1, is as follows: DAGVTQSPTHLIKTRGQQVTLRCSPKSGHDTVSWYQQALGQGPQFIFQYYEEEERQRGNFPDRFSGHQFPNYSSELNVNALLLGDSALYLCASSFRDRVLSPEAFFGQGTRLTVV.

The rearrangement uses TRBV14 and TRBJ1-1; D gene uncertain. Trimming took 3 bases from V and 1 from J, leaving 9 bases between them. This CDR3 has 14 residues. Looked up from germline, CDR1 is SGHDN and CDR2 is FVKESK. Here the CDR3 reads CASSHLTPNTEAFF. Written as DNA, the CDR3 is TGTGCCAGCAGCCATCTGACACCGAACACTGAAGCTTTCTTT.

The gene calls are TRBV3-1 (or the pseudogene TRBV3-2) and TRBJ2-1; the match to TRBD2 covers 9 bases. The CDR3 totals 16 residues. V trimming: 1 base; J trimming: 6 bases; junction bases outside the gene matches: 7. CDR1 LGHDT and CDR2 YNNKEL come from the germline V gene (reference sequence). The CDR3 DNA reads as TGTGCCAGCAGCCAAGTAAGCGGGGGGCCGGCCAATGAGCAGTTCTTC. Its protein product is CASSQVSGGPANEQFF.

For this clone: Other nucleotide sequences in the sample specify the same CDR3. This rearrangement joins TRBV7-2 to TRBJ2-7, with 8 nucleotides matching TRBD2. J lost 1 base, V lost 2 bases, and 7 bases had no gene match. Germline loops: CDR1 SGHTA, CDR2 FQGNSA. The CDR3 consists of 16 residues. CDR3 amino acids: CASSLSAASGSYEQYF. CDR3 nucleotide sequence: TGTGCCAGCAGCTTATCGGCGGCTAGCGGGTCCTACGAGCAGTACTTC.

In regard to this clone: The junction shows a germline mismatch at one end, possibly a read error. J is TRBJ1-5 and V is TRBV19; D possibly corresponds to TRBD1 (5 bases). Per the germline V gene, CDR1 is LNHDA and CDR2 is SQIVND (reference sequence). The CDR3 spans 15 residues. The chain's CDR3 is CASSIGGYSHQPQHF. The CDR3 nucleotides read TGTGCCAGTAGTATAGGGGGCTATAGCCATCAGCCCCAGCATTTT.

The chain links TRBV5-1 to TRBJ2-2; 10 positions match TRBD1. V dropped 1 base and J dropped 2; count of bases not matched to a gene: 8. The CDR3 spans 18 residues. CDR1 is SGHRS, CDR2 YFSETQ, per germline. The DNA for the CDR3 is TGCGCCAGCAGCTTGCTTCCGACAGGGGGCCGTAACACCGGGGAGCTGTTTTTT. It translates to CASSLLPTGGRNTGELFF.

This rearrangement joins TRBV5-1 to TRBJ1-1; the D is unclear. The CDR3 extends over 12 amino acids. The germline CDR1 and CDR2 sequences are SGHRS and YFSETQ. V lost 4 bases, J lost 3 bases, and 7 bases lay in between. CDR3 nucleotides: TGCGCCAGCAGCGAGGGTTACACTGAAGCTTTCTTT. Protein: CASSEGYTEAFF.

This sequence joins TRBV7-9 and TRBJ1-6; no clear D. The CDR3 extends over 15 amino acids. Germline V gene lookup returns CDR1 SEHNR and CDR2 FQNEAQ (reference sequence). V lost 4 bases and J 7 bases, leaving 14 bases between the germline ends. CDR3 coding DNA: TGTGCCAGCAGCTCGTCGTACACCGGGAATTCACCCCTCCACTTT. This encodes CASSSSYTGNSPLHF.

The chain has TRBV19 and TRBJ2-2; tentatively, D is TRBD1 (6 bases). The CDR3 has 16 amino acids. V shed 4 bases and J shed 3 bases, with 15 bases lying between them. The germline V gene encodes CDR1 LNHDA and CDR2 SQIVND (reference sequence). CDR3 loop: CASSTDSIGDTGELFF. The DNA for the CDR3 is TGTGCCAGTAGTACGGACAGTATAGGGGACACCGGGGAGCTGTTTTTT.